This TCR beta chain was retrieved from a study of blood T cell repertoires in COVID-19. Study as a whole: Donors in the United States, Italy and Spain gave samples during acute or convalescent COVID-19. T cells, B-cell-depleted T cells, or PBMCs provided the cDNA or gDNA that served as material.

Germline V lookup: CDR1 MNHEY, CDR2 SVGAGI. CDR3 size: 13 residues. V trimming: 7 bases; J trimming: 7 bases; junction bases outside the gene matches: 6. In the source study's methods: Reference gene primer amplification gave nucleated cell count estimates. Measured with immunoSEQ multiplex PCR; TCRdb has only the in-frame clones, and not every one. That table furnishes V, J and clone size, whereas the DNA furnished D and trimming. The sample holds a few hundred thousand clones; about nine tenths are singletons and the top ten take just under 0.95%. A single count supports this clone. The gene calls are TRBV6-5 and TRBJ1-2; 10 nucleotides align to TRBD1. The specimen sequenced was peripheral blood. The source of this sequence is a woman aged 40 to 49 who had recovered from COVID-19. CDR3 in DNA: TGTGCCAGCACCGGGGACAGGGGTGTTGGCTACACCTTC. Translation gives CASTGDRGVGYTF.